This T cell receptor beta chain is from a study of lymphopenia after photon versus proton radiotherapy. Sequencing was performed with immunoSEQ multiplex PCR; in TCRdb, only in-frame clones are kept and a portion is missing. This table has 70,000 to 95,000 clones, about 86% appearing once. As to this clone: Its antigen is not known.

Study-level results: Authors raise, but do not show, better survival with proton therapy. Relative stability marked proton patients; photon patients lost diversity and naive cells. In patients who died, overall survival fell as post-nadir TCR diversity dropped more.

Sample: peripheral blood, taken from a patient treated with proton-based radiotherapy. This receptor was taken from a man in his sixties with pancreatic cancer.

The CDR3 bases are TGTGCCAGCTCACCAAGGACAGGGGGGGGTTCCCCCAATGAGCAGTTCTTC. Its translation: CASSPRTGGGSPNEQFF. The rearrangement uses TRBV18 and TRBJ2-1; TRBD1 matches 10 bases. V gave up 2 bases and J gave up 6 bases; unmatched junction bases: 10. The CDR3 has 17 amino acids. Germline values: CDR1 KGHSH, CDR2 LQKENI.